The 7 T cell receptor beta chains in this list originate from one sample, sequenced in a study of tumor-infiltrating lymphocytes in primary liver carcinoma. Blood RNA was derived from unsorted whole blood, and germline DNA was extracted too. TCR beta cDNA was prepared out of roughly 520 ng total RNA by means of a constant-region primer. Slightly modified ARM-PCR served as the procedure for the TCR beta libraries. These libraries came from three rounds of nested multiplex PCR. Both of the initial two PCR rounds ran for about 9 cycles and employed TRBV1-TRBV30 forward primers alongside a C-beta reverse primer. TCRdb fed the multiplex PCR reads into MiXCR, producing one record per CDR3 protein. The sample gives hundreds of thousands of distinct CDR3 sequences, about 62% of which show up once; 9% to 10% is in the top ten. The sample comprised peripheral blood. Every receptor here comes from a man aged 40-55 years with primary liver carcinoma and hepatitis B virus infection.

In its sample, this clonotype was seen many times. Possible read error: a much larger clone is one base away. This chain connects TRBV11-2 to TRBJ2-1; D is undetermined. Germline CDR1 SGHAT, CDR2 FQNNGV. The CDR3 covers 12 residues. The CDR3 is CAGSVAYNEQFF. The CDR3 DNA reads TGTGCCGGCAGCGTAGCTTACAATGAGCAGTTCTTC.

On this clonotype: A much larger clone differs by one base, so this may be a read error. The chain combines TRBV29-1 with TRBJ2-1, with 11 positions matching TRBD2. The J segment lost 6 bases and the V segment lost 2 bases, leaving 9 bases of the junction unmatched. CDR1 is SQVTM, CDR2 ANQGSEA, per germline. This CDR3 is 16 amino acids long. CDR3 in amino acids: CSVESPTSGKRNEQFF. In nucleotides, the CDR3 is TGCAGCGTTGAATCACCGACTAGCGGGAAACGCAATGAGCAGTTCTTC.

The genes are TRBV20-1 and TRBJ1-4; no reliable D call. Germline lookup yields CDR1 DFQATT and CDR2 SNEGSKA (reference sequence). CDR3 length: 14 amino acids. The V end was cut by 4 bases, the J end by 2 bases, with 11 bases between. CDR3 sequence reads: CSAIHSRTNEKLFF. DNA of the CDR3: TGCAGTGCTATACACTCGAGGACTAATGAAAAACTGTTTTTT.

Worth noting for this clonotype: With a much larger clone just one base away, this may be a read error. The rearrangement links TRBV6-2 or TRBV6-3 to TRBJ1-1; no reliable D call. Per the germline V gene, CDR1 is MNHEY and CDR2 is SVGEGT. The CDR3 sequence is 14 residues long. The CDR3 loop is CASTQHGLNSEAFF. The CDR3, as DNA: TGTGCCAGCACCCAACATGGACTGAACTCTGAAGCTTTCTTT.

This clonotype was counted once. The germline gene is not matched at one end of the junction; a read error may be the cause. The chain links TRBV10-3 to TRBJ1-5, with D tentatively TRBD1 (6 bases). Germline V lookup: CDR1 ENHRY, CDR2 SYGVKD. This CDR3 region has 13 residues. The CDR3 DNA is TGTGCCATTGCAGGGGTGAGCAATCAGCCCAAGCATTTT. Protein product: CAIAGVSNQPKHF.

Note on this clonotype: Given a much more abundant clone one base away, this may be a read error. The final CDR3 position lacks the conserved phenylalanine or tryptophan, pointing to a likely read error. The V and J genes are TRBV11-1 and TRBJ1-4, with D tentatively TRBD1 (6 bases). V shed 5 bases and J shed 8 bases, with 12 bases lying between them. The CDR3 is 13 amino acids. The germline gives CDR1 SGHAT, CDR2 FQDESV (reference sequence). CDR3 loop: CASSEQGYEKLFT. The CDR3 DNA sequence: TGTGCCAGCAGCGAACAGGGTTACGAAAAACTGTTTACT.

This clonotype was recorded at least ten times. The chain combines TRBV6-1 with TRBJ1-6; D uncertain. With 2 bases removed from V and 7 bases from J, the gap between germline ends came to 6 bases. CDR1 MNHNS and CDR2 SASEGT come from the germline V gene. The CDR3 has 13 residues. CDR3 sequence: CASSELGNSPLHF. The CDR3 DNA reads TGTGCCAGCAGTGAATTAGGGAATTCACCCCTCCACTTT.